This is a list of T cell receptor beta chains from one sample in a study of blood T cell repertoires in COVID-19. Profiling relied on immunoSEQ multiplex PCR, and the TCRdb table lists in-frame clones only, not all of them. The data show roughly 70,000 clones, 82% seen once. Sequenced: peripheral blood. These receptors were taken from a woman aged 55-75 years with acute or convalescent COVID-19. Both conserved end residues are part of each CDR3. D genes are given only for firm matches. Size is omitted from some rows. Given values are once, few, many or a class for expanded clones.

clone_size	v_call	j_call	d_call	cdr3_nt	cdr3_aa
once	TRBV7-9	TRBJ2-2	NA	TGTGCCAGCAGCTTAATCCAGGGGAACACCGGGGAGCTGTTTTTT	CASSLIQGNTGELFF
few	TRBV5-1	TRBJ2-2	NA	TGCGCCAGCTCCGGGAACACCGGGGAGCTGTTTTTT	CASSGNTGELFF
NA	TRBV12-3/TRBV12-4	TRBJ1-1	NA	TGTGCCAGCAGTTTAGCTCGGAACACTGAAGCTTTCTTT	CASSLARNTEAFF
NA	TRBV6-5	TRBJ2-2	NA	TGTGCCAGCATTTTCAGTGGGGGCGGCGGGGAGCTGTTTTTT	CASIFSGGGGELFF
NA	TRBV25-1	TRBJ2-2	NA	TGTGCCAGCACAAGCCTCGGGGAGCTGTTTTTT	CASTSLGELFF
NA	TRBV29-1	TRBJ1-2	NA	TGCAGCGTTGAGTGGGGCAGTGACAATGGCTACACCTTC	CSVEWGSDNGYTF
NA	TRBV2	TRBJ1-2	TRBD1	TGTGCCAGCAGTTTTGGACAGGGGCATGGCTACACCTTC	CASSFGQGHGYTF
NA	TRBV5-5	TRBJ2-3	TRBD2	TGTGCCAGCATCGAGGCGGGAGCCCACACAGATACGCAGTATTTT	CASIEAGAHTDTQYF
NA	TRBV12-3/TRBV12-4	TRBJ2-2	NA	TGTGCCAGCAGTCCTCGGGGGACCGGGGAGCTGTTTTTT	CASSPRGTGELFF
NA	TRBV24-1	TRBJ2-5	TRBD1	TGTGCCACCAGTGACGGGGACAGTTGGACGACCCAGTACTTC	CATSDGDSWTTQYF
NA	TRBV30	TRBJ1-2	TRBD1	TGTGCCTGGGCATACCGGGACAGGGGCGGCTATGGCTACACCTTC	CAWAYRDRGGYGYTF
NA	TRBV9	TRBJ1-3	NA	TGTGCCAGCAGCCCACAGTACTCTGGAAACACCATATATTTT	CASSPQYSGNTIYF
once	TRBV5-1	TRBJ1-4	NA	TGCGCCAGCAGCTCGACCGACAGACAAAATGAAAAACTGTTTTTT	CASSSTDRQNEKLFF
once	TRBV2	TRBJ2-1	NA	TGTGCCAGCAGTGATCCCGCAGGGGCGGACAATGAGCAGTTCTTC	CASSDPAGADNEQFF
NA	TRBV5-8	TRBJ1-1	TRBD1	TGTGCCAGCAGCCAGGGACAGAGCGACTCTGAAGCTTTCTTT	CASSQGQSDSEAFF
NA	TRBV11-3	TRBJ2-7	NA	TGTGCCAGCAGCGCCCGGGGAGGGGGGACTGGCGAGCAGTACTTC	CASSARGGGTGEQYF
NA	TRBV5-1	TRBJ1-4	NA	TGCGCCAGCACTCGGGTACCGGGGGAAAAACTGTTTTTT	CASTRVPGEKLFF
NA	TRBV19	TRBJ2-2	TRBD2	TGTGCCAGTAGTATAGGTAGCGGGGTTACCGGGGAGCTGTTTTTT	CASSIGSGVTGELFF
NA	TRBV20-1	TRBJ2-5	NA	TGCAGTGCTAGAGCGGGAGAGACCCAGTACTTC	CSARAGETQYF
NA	TRBV30	TRBJ2-3	NA	TGTGCCTCTGACTACCTCAGAGAAGATACGCAGTATTTT	CASDYLREDTQYF
NA	TRBV19	TRBJ2-2	NA	TGTGCCAGTAGTGTGACTAGGCGCGACACCGGGGAGCTGTTTTTT	CASSVTRRDTGELFF
NA	TRBV9	TRBJ1-2	TRBD1	TGTGCCAGCAGCGTAGCCCAGGGGGCGGGGGACTATGGCTACACCTTC	CASSVAQGAGDYGYTF
NA	TRBV27	TRBJ2-5	NA	TGTGCCAGCAGTTCCCAAGGTCTGCGGGAGACCCAGTACTTC	CASSSQGLRETQYF
NA	TRBV29-1	TRBJ2-3	NA	TGCAGTCTAACCCCCTCCGGGGGAGGTACGCAGTATTTT	CSLTPSGGGTQYF
NA	TRBV5-1	TRBJ2-3	TRBD2	TGCGCCAGCAGCTTGATCCCGGGACTAGCGGGGGCAGATACGCAGTATTTT	CASSLIPGLAGADTQYF
NA	TRBV30	TRBJ1-5	NA	TGTGCCTGGAGTGTCCGTAGCAATCAGCCCCAGCATTTT	CAWSVRSNQPQHF
NA	TRBV18	TRBJ1-2	NA	TGTGCCAGCTCAATGGATTGGTCAGGAACGGGAGGCTACACCTTC	CASSMDWSGTGGYTF
few	TRBV20-1	TRBJ1-4	NA	TGCAGTGCTAGTTCGGCGGCCGAAGCAACTAATGAAAAACTGTTTTTT	CSASSAAEATNEKLFF
NA	TRBV9	TRBJ2-2	NA	TGTGCCAGCAGCGTCCCCTTCGAAGGGGGGGCGAACACCGGGGAGCTGTTTTTT	CASSVPFEGGANTGELFF